A single sample is the source of the 20 T cell receptor beta chains below, sequenced in a study of beta chain features in type 1 diabetes. Every isolated RNA sample was fully reverse transcribed, so sequencing captured expressed TCRB transcripts. The repertoire was sequenced with immunoSEQ multiplex PCR; TCRdb's copy has only in-frame clones and lacks some. The table records under 250,000 clones, 12% to 15% of them present only once. The sequencing sample was made of naive CD4+ T cells from blood. These receptors came from a middle-aged woman in good health.

The genes are TRBV5-1 and TRBJ2-5; D not certain. Germline V gene sequence: CDR1 SGHRS, CDR2 YFSETQ. With 2 bases removed from V and 11 bases from J, the gap between germline ends came to 10 bases. The CDR3 spans 11 residues. The CDR3 nucleotides are TGCGCCAGCAGCTTAAGCGAAGAGCAGTACTTC. It is translated as CASSLSEEQYF.

V usage is TRBV9 and J usage is TRBJ1-4; 7 positions agree with TRBD1. The CDR3 sequence is 17 residues long. V shed 4 bases and J 6 bases; nucleotides not matched to a gene: 15. Germline CDR1 is SGDLS and CDR2 is YYNGEE. CDR3 loop: CASSPQSAARGYEKLFF. The CDR3 DNA reads as TGTGCCAGCAGCCCTCAATCCGCGGCCAGGGGGTATGAAAAACTGTTTTTT.

This rearrangement joins TRBV14 to TRBJ2-2; no clear D. The germline gives CDR1 SGHDN, CDR2 FVKESK. CDR3 length: 15 residues. The V and J ends lost 2 bases and 6 bases respectively, with 13 bases between them. CDR3 nucleotides: TGTGCCAGCAGCCAAAGACTCGGTTGGTCCGGGGAGCTGTTTTTT. This codes for CASSQRLGWSGELFF. The whole variable domain, filled in from reference TRBV14 and TRBJ2-2, reads EAGVTQFPSHSVIEKGQTVTLRCDPISGHDNLYWYRRVMGKEIKFLLHFVKESKQDESGMPNNRFLAERTGGTYSTLKVQPAELEDSGVYFCASSQRLGWSGELFFGEGSRLTVL.

Only a few counts were recorded for this clone. The V call is TRBV12-5, the J call TRBJ1-4; maybe TRBD1 (6 bases). The V gene lost 5 bases and the J gene lost 7 bases, with 14 bases spanning the gap. Germline-derived CDR1 and CDR2 are LGHNT and FRNRAP. The CDR3 has 14 residues. The CDR3 nucleotides are TGTGCTAGTGGTCTACAGGGCTTGGGTGAAAAACTGTTTTTT. Its protein product is CASGLQGLGEKLFF.

This clone was observed a few times. One junction end disagrees with the germline gene, perhaps due to a read error. V usage is TRBV4-1 and J usage is TRBJ2-1; no clear D. There are 14 residues in the CDR3. Germline-derived CDR1 and CDR2 are MGHRA and YSYEKL. The CDR3 region has the DNA TGTGCCAGCAGCCAAGTCGGGTCCGACAATGAGCAGTTCTTC. Encoded protein: CASSQVGSDNEQFF.

This chain joins TRBV7-6 and TRBJ1-1, with D hard to call. The V gene's germline CDR1 is SGHVS and CDR2 FNYEAQ. This CDR3 comprises 14 residues. The V and J ends lost 2 bases and 0 bases respectively, with 7 bases between them. CDR3 bases: TGTGCCAGCAGCTTAATTCCCTTGAACACTGAAGCTTTCTTT. This gives the protein CASSLIPLNTEAFF. Full variable domain (outside the CDR3, taken from reference TRBV7-6 and TRBJ1-1): GAGVSQSPRYKVTKRGQDVALRCDPISGHVSLYWYRQALGQGPEFLTYFNYEAQQDKSGLPNDRFSAERPEGSISTLTIQRTEQRDSAMYRCASSLIPLNTEAFFGQGTRLTVV.

In its sample, this clone was seen a few times. This sequence joins TRBV12-5 and TRBJ2-5; TRBD2 aligns across 10 bases. V was pared by 1 base and J by 4 bases, with 12 bases of the junction left unmatched. Germline-derived CDR1 and CDR2 are LGHNT and FRNRAP. CDR3 length: 18 residues. DNA of the CDR3: TGTGCTAGTGGTTTGGGGCCCTCGGCTAGCGGGGGTGGAGAGACCCAGTACTTC. Its translation: CASGLGPSASGGGETQYF.

This chain links TRBV5-1 with TRBJ2-7; 7 bases align to TRBD1. CDR1 and CDR2 (germline): SGHRS, YFSETQ. The CDR3 consists of 14 residues. V lost 5 bases, J lost 5 bases, and 10 bases stayed unmatched. In DNA, the CDR3 is TGCGCCAGCAGGGAATCGACAGGGATCCACGAGCAGTACTTC. Translating gives CASRESTGIHEQYF. Full variable domain (remainder filled in from reference TRBV5-1 and TRBJ2-7): KAGVTQTPRYLIKTRGQQVTLSCSPISGHRSVSWYQQTPGQGLQFLFEYFSETQRNKGNFPGRFSGRQFSNSRSEMNVSTLELGDSALYLCASRESTGIHEQYFGPGTRLTVT.

This clone was observed a handful of times. V and J are TRBV6-1 and TRBJ2-7; perhaps TRBD1 as D (6 bases). Germline CDR1 reads MNHNS; CDR2 reads SASEGT. The CDR3 has 14 residues. V was clipped by 7 bases and J by 3 bases, with 16 bases between them. Here the CDR3 reads CASKPGTSLYEQYF. Written as DNA, the CDR3 is TGTGCCAGCAAGCCCGGGACATCCCTCTACGAGCAGTACTTC.

This clone was found a few times. V gene TRBV5-1 combines with J gene TRBJ1-1; 9 nucleotides line up with TRBD1. The J segment lost 0 bases and the V segment lost 4 bases, leaving 13 bases of the junction unmatched. Germline loops: CDR1 SGHRS, CDR2 YFSETQ. The CDR3 contains 18 residues. CDR3 DNA sequence: TGCGCCAGCAGCCTACTACCAGGGCGGACAGGGGTGAACACTGAAGCTTTCTTT. The encoded protein is CASSLLPGRTGVNTEAFF.

V and J are TRBV18 and TRBJ2-5, with 8 nucleotides matching TRBD1. From germline, CDR1 is KGHSH and CDR2 LQKENI. The CDR3 totals 13 residues. Losses at the gene ends were 0 bases for V and 14 bases for J; bases not matched to a gene: 8. The chain's CDR3 is CASSPPDRVFFYF. DNA of the CDR3: TGTGCCAGCTCACCACCGGACAGGGTGTTTTTTTACTTC.

Only a few counts were recorded for this clone. A read error may account for a junction end that differs from germline. This rearrangement joins TRBV5-1 to TRBJ1-2; TRBD1 agrees at 7 bases. Germline CDR1 is SGHRS and CDR2 is YFSETQ. There are 12 residues in the CDR3. Here the CDR3 DNA reads TGCGCCAGCAGCTTGGAGGGGGGACAGCAGACGTTC. Its translation is CASSLEGGQQTF.

This clone has only a few counts. This chain links TRBV15 with TRBJ2-2, with D possibly TRBD2 on 5 matching bases. CDR1 and CDR2 (germline): LNHNV, YYDKDF (reference sequence). V was clipped by 1 base and J by 7 bases, with 10 bases between them. The CDR3 has 14 amino acids. CDR3 in amino acids: CATSRVFRDGELFF. CDR3 bases: TGTGCCACCAGCAGAGTCTTTCGGGACGGGGAGCTGTTTTTT.

The genes are TRBV9 and TRBJ2-1, with 9 bases matching TRBD2. CDR1 and CDR2 from the germline V gene are SGDLS and YYNGEE. V lost 0 bases and J lost 7; bases outside the gene matches: 5. There are 15 residues in the CDR3. CDR3 in DNA: TGTGCCAGCAGCGTAGGGGGGGGACTAGCTAATGAGCAGTTCTTC. Translating it yields CASSVGGGLANEQFF. Drawing the rest from reference TRBV9 and TRBJ2-1, the complete variable domain is DSGVTQTPKHLITATGQRVTLRCSPRSGDLSVYWYQQSLDQGLQFLIQYYNGEERAKGNILERFSAQQFPDLHSELNLSSLELGDSALYFCASSVGGGLANEQFFGPGTRLTVL.

The chain is built from TRBV5-1 and TRBJ1-5; 8 nucleotides match TRBD1. The CDR3 is 14 residues long. Germline values: CDR1 SGHRS, CDR2 YFSETQ. J lost 7 bases, V lost 1 base, and 4 bases had no gene match. Here the CDR3 reads CASSLTGGEQPQHF. CDR3 nucleotide sequence: TGCGCCAGCAGCTTGACAGGGGGAGAACAGCCCCAGCATTTT.

This clone occurred a few times. The chain has TRBV18 and TRBJ2-7; D remains ambiguous. The germline CDR1 and CDR2 sequences are KGHSH and LQKENI. V dropped 3 bases and J dropped 3 bases, with 9 bases sitting between them. The CDR3 covers 13 residues. CDR3 nucleotides: TGTGCCAGCTCACCTTCGCAGATCTACGAGCAGTACTTC. Translating it yields CASSPSQIYEQYF.

The rearrangement uses TRBV6-5 and TRBJ2-5; weak D call: TRBD1 (5 bases). The end of the DNA is better explained by TRBJ2-7, so the J call may be wrong. This CDR3 is built from 14 residues. Germline V gene data show CDR1 as MNHEY and CDR2 as SVGAGI. As DNA, the CDR3 is TGTGCCAGCAGTTCCACGGACATGACCTACGAGCAGTACTTC. Protein product: CASSSTDMTYEQYF.

In its sample, this clone was seen a few times. V gene TRBV5-6 combines with J gene TRBJ2-2; D perhaps matches TRBD1 (5 bases). This CDR3 is built from 15 residues. The germline V gene has CDR1 SGHDT and CDR2 YYEEEE. With 2 bases removed from V and 3 bases from J, the gap between germline ends came to 11 bases. The CDR3 spells CASSFQGRYTGELFF. In nucleotides, the CDR3 is TGTGCCAGCAGCTTCCAGGGCAGGTACACCGGGGAGCTGTTTTTT.

The rearrangement links TRBV29-1 to TRBJ1-4; TRBD1 aligns across 7 bases. Germline V CDR1 and CDR2: SQVTM, ANQGSEA. Germline trimming cut 5 bases from V and 8 bases from J; bases unmatched to any gene: 11. There are 14 residues in the CDR3. CDR3 DNA: TGCAGCGTTTATGCCAGGGGGGAAGGAGAAAAACTGTTTTTT. It is translated as CSVYARGEGEKLFF.

A few counts support this clone. V is TRBV19 and J is TRBJ2-2, with 11 bases lining up with TRBD1. CDR1 and CDR2 (germline): LNHDA, SQIVND (reference sequence). The V and J ends lost 9 bases and 5 bases, in that order; junction bases with no gene match: 11. This CDR3 has 16 amino acids. The CDR3 DNA follows: TGTGCCAGCAAACGGGACAGGGGGATTCGGACCGGGGAGCTGTTTTTT. This encodes CASKRDRGIRTGELFF.